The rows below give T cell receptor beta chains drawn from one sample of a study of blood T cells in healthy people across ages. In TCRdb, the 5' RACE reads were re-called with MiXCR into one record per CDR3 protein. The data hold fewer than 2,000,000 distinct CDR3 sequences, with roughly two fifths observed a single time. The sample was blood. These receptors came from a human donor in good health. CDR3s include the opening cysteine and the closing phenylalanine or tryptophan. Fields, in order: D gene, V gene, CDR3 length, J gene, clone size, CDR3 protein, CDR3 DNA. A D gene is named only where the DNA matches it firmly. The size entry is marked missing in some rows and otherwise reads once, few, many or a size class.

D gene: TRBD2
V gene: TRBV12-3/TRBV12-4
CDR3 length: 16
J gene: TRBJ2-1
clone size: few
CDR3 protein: CASSNGLASSATEQFF
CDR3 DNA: TGTGCCAGCAGCAACGGACTAGCGTCGTCGGCAACTGAGCAGTTCTTC

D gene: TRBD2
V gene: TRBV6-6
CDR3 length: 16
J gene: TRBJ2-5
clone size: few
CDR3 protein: CASSRSGGAQPETQYF
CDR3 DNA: TGTGCCAGCAGTCGTAGCGGGGGGGCCCAGCCAGAGACCCAGTACTTC

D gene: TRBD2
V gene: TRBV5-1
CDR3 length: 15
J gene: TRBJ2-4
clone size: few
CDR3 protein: CASSRTGGDKNIQYF
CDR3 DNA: TGCGCCAGCAGCAGAACGGGGGGAGACAAAAACATTCAGTACTTC

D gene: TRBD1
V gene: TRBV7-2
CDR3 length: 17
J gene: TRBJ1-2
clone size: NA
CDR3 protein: CASSLTSRGGAQYGYTF
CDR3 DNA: TGTGCCAGCAGCTTAACATCACGAGGGGGCGCTCAGTATGGCTACACCTTC

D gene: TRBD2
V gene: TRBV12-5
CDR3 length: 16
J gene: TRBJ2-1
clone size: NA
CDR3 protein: CASGPRLAGTYNEQFF
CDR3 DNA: TGTGCTAGTGGTCCCCGACTAGCGGGGACCTACAATGAGCAGTTCTTC

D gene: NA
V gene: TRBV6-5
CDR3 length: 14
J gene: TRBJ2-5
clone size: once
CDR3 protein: CASSVRPSQETQYF
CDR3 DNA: TGTGCCAGCAGTGTCAGACCCTCACAAGAGACCCAGTACTTC

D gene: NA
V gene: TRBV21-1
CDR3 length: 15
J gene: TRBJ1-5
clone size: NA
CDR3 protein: CASVGSGGDNQPQHF
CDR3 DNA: TGTGCCAGCGTGGGTTCCGGGGGGGACAATCAGCCCCAGCATTTT

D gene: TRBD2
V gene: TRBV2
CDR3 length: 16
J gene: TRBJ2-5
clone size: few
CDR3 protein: CASKGRAGSYQETQYF
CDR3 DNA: TGTGCCAGCAAGGGGAGGGCAGGCTCGTACCAAGAGACCCAGTACTTC

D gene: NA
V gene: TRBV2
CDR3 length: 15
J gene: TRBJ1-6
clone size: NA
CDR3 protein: CASSAGTGIRSPLHF
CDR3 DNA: TGTGCCAGCAGTGCCGGGACCGGGATTCGGTCACCCCTCCACTTT

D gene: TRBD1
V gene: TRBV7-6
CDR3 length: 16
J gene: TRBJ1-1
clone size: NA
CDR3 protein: CASSPDTTGVNTEAFF
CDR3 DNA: TGTGCCAGCAGCCCAGACACCACAGGGGTGAACACTGAAGCTTTCTTT

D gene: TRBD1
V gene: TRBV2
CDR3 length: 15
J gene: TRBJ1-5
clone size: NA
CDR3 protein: CASSVDRATDQPQHF
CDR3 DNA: TGTGCCAGCAGTGTCGACAGGGCGACGGATCAGCCCCAGCATTTT

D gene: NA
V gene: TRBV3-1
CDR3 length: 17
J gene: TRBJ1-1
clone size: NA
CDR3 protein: CASSQDRGGEGDGEAFF
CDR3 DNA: TGTGCCAGCAGCCAAGATAGAGGGGGGGAAGGGGACGGTGAAGCTTTCTTT

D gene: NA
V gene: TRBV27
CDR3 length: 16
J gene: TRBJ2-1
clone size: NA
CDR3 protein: CASSLSPAGKYNEQFF
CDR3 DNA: TGTGCCAGCAGTTTATCCCCAGCGGGTAAATACAATGAGCAGTTCTTC

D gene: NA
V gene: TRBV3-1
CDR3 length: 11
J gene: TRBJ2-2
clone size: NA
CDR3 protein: CASSQTGELFF
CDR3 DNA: TGTGCCAGCAGCCAAACCGGGGAGCTGTTTTTT

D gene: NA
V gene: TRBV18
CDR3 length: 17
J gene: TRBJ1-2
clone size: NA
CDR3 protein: CASSPPLLFRGGYGYTF
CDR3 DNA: TGTGCCAGCTCACCACCGTTATTATTCAGGGGCGGATATGGCTACACCTTC

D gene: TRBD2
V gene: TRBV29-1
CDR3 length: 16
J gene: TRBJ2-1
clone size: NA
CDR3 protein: CSVEGDNSGKLNEQFF
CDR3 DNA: TGCAGCGTTGAAGGTGATAATAGCGGGAAACTTAATGAGCAGTTCTTC

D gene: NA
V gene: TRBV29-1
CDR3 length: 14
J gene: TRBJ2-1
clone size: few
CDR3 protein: CSVEDRRRNNEQFF
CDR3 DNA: TGCAGCGTTGAAGATCGGAGGAGAAACAATGAGCAGTTCTTC

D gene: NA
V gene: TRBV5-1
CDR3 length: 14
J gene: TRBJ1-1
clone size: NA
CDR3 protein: CASSPLQGTTEAFF
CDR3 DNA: TGCGCCAGCAGTCCGCTCCAGGGAACCACTGAAGCTTTCTTT

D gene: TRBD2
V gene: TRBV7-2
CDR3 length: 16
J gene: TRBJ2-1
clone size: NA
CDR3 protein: CASSPLAGARYNEQFF
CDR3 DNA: TGTGCCAGCAGCCCGTTAGCGGGGGCCCGATACAATGAGCAGTTCTTC

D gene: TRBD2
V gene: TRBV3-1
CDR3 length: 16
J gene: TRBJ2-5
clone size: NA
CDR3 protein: CASRTGTSGGKETQYF
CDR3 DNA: TGTGCCAGCAGGACCGGGACTAGCGGGGGTAAAGAGACCCAGTACTTC

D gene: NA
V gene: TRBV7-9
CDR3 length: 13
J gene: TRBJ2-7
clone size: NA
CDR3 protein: CASSPDVSYEQYF
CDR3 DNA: TGTGCCAGCAGCCCGGACGTCTCCTACGAGCAGTACTTC

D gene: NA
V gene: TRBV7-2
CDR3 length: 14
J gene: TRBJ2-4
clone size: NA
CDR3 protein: CASSFWLGYNEQYF
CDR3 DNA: TGTGCCAGCAGCTTTTGGCTGGGCTACAATGAGCAGTACTTC

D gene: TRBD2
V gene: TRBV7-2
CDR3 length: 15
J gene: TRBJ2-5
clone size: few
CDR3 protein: CASSRDRLAGGTQYF
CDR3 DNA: TGTGCCAGCAGCAGAGACCGGCTAGCGGGGGGGACCCAGTACTTC

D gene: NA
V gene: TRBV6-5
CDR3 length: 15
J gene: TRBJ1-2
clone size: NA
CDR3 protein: CASSYGSGNSYGYTF
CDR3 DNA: TGTGCCAGCAGTTACGGATCGGGCAACAGCTATGGCTACACCTTC

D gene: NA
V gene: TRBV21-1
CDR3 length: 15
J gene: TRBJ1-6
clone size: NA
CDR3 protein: CASSIPGTGLPPLHF
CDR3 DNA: TGTGCCAGCAGCATCCCCGGGACAGGCCTCCCACCCCTCCACTTT